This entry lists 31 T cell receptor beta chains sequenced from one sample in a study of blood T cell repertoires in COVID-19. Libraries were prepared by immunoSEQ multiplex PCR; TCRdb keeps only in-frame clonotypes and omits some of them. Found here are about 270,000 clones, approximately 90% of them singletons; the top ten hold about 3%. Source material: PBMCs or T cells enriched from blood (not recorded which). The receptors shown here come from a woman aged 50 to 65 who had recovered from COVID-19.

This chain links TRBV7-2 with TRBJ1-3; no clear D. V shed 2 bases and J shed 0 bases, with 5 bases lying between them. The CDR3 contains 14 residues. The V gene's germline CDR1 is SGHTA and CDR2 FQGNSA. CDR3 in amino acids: CASSLRGSGNTIYF. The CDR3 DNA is TGTGCCAGCAGCTTACGGGGCTCTGGAAACACCATATATTTT.

The CDR3 DNA reads TGTGCCTGGAGTATCGGACAGGCAAGGGATGAGCAGTTCTTC. It yields the protein CAWSIGQARDEQFF. The genes are TRBV30 and TRBJ2-1; TRBD1 matches 7 bases. CDR3 length equals 14 residues. J lost 8 bases, V lost 2 bases, and 9 bases had no gene match. The germline V gene has CDR1 GTSNPN and CDR2 SVGIG (reference sequence).

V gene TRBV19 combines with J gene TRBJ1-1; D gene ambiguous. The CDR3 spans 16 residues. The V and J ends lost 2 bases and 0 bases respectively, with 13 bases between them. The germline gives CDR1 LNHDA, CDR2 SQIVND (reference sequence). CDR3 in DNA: TGTGCCAGTAGTATATTGCCAGCGAGAATGAACACTGAAGCTTTCTTT. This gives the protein CASSILPARMNTEAFF.

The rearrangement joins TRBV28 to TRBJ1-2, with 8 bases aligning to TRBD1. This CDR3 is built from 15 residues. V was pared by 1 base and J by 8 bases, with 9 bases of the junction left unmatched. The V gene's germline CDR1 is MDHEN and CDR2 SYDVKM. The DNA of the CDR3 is TGTGCCAGCAGTTTATTTGGCAGGGGGCTGCAAGGCTACACCTTC. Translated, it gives CASSLFGRGLQGYTF.

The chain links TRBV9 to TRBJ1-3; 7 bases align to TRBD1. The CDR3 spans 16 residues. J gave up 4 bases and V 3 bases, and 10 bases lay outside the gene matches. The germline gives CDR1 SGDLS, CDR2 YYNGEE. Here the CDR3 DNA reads TGTGCCAGCAGCGCGTTGATAGGGGGCGAAGGAAACACCATATATTTT. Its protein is CASSALIGGEGNTIYF.

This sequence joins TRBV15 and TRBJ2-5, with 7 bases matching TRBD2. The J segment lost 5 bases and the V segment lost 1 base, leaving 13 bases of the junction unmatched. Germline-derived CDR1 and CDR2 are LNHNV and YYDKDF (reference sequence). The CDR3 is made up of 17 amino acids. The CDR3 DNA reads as TGTGCCACCAGCAGAGTAGGGGCGGGAGATAGATTGGAGACCCAGTACTTC. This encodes CATSRVGAGDRLETQYF.

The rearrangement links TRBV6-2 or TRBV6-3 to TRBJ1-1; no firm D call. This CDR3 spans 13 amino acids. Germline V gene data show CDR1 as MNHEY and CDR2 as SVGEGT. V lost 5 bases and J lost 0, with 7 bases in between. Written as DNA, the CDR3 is TGTGCCAGCAGTGACAACTTGAACACTGAAGCTTTCTTT. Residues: CASSDNLNTEAFF.

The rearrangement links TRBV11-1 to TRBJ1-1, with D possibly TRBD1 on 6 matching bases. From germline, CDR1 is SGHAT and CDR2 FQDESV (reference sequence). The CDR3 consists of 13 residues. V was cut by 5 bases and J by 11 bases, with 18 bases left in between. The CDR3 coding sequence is TGTGCCAGCAGCCCACTAAGACAGGTTGGGGCTTTCTTT. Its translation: CASSPLRQVGAFF.

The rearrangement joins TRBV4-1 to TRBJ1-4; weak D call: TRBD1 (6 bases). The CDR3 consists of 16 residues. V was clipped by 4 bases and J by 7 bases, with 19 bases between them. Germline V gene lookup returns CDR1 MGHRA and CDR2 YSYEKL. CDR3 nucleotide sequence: TGCGCCAGCAGCCCAAGCATGGACAGCAGGGTTGAAAAACTGTTTTTT. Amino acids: CASSPSMDSRVEKLFF.

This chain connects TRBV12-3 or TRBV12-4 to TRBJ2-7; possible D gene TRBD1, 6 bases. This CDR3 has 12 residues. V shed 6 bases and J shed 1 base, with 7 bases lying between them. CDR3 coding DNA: TGTGCCAGCAGGACAGGTTCCTACGAGCAGTACTTC. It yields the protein CASRTGSYEQYF.

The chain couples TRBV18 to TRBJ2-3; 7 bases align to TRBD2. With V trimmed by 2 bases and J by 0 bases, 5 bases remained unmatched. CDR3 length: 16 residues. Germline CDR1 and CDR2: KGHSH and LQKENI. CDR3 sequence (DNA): TGTGCCAGCTCACCAATAGCTAGCGGTAGCACAGATACGCAGTATTTT. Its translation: CASSPIASGSTDTQYF.

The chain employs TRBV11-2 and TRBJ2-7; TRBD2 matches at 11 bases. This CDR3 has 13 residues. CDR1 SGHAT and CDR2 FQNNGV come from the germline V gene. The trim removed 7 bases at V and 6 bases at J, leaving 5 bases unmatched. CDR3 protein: CASNRLAGGEQYF. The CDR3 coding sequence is TGTGCCAGCAATCGGCTAGCGGGAGGCGAGCAGTACTTC.

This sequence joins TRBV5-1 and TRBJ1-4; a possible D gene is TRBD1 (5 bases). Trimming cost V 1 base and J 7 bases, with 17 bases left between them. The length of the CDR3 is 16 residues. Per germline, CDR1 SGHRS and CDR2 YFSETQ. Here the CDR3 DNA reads TGCGCCAGCAGCTTGAGGGGTAGTGGGCCCGCTGAAAAACTGTTTTTT. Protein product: CASSLRGSGPAEKLFF.

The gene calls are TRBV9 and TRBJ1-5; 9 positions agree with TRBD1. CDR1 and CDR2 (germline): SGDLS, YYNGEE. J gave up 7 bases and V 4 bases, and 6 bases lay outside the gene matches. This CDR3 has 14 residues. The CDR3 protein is CASSLGQGRQPQHF. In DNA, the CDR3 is TGTGCCAGCAGCCTTGGACAGGGGAGGCAGCCCCAGCATTTT.

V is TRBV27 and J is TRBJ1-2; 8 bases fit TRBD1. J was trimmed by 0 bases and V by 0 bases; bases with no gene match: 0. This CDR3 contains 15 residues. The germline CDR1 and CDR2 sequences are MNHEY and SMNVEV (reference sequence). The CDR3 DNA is TGTGCCAGCAGTTTATCGACAGGGGCTAACTATGGCTACACCTTC. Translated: CASSLSTGANYGYTF.

This chain's CDR3 is CASTLTPGTGGGVYNEQFF. The CDR3 DNA sequence: TGTGCCAGCACCCTAACTCCCGGGACAGGGGGCGGCGTTTACAATGAGCAGTTCTTC. This chain links TRBV28 with TRBJ2-1; 12 nucleotides agree with TRBD1. Germline V CDR1 and CDR2: MDHEN, SYDVKM. The CDR3 length is 19 residues. The ends lost 7 bases at V and 4 bases at J; junction bases unmatched: 17.

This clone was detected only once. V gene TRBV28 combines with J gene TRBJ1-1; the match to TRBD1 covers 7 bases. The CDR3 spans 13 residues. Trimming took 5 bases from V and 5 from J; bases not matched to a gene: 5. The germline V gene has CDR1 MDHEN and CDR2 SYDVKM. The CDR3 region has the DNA TGTGCCAGCAGTACAGGGGTGTGGACTGAAGCTTTCTTT. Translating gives CASSTGVWTEAFF.

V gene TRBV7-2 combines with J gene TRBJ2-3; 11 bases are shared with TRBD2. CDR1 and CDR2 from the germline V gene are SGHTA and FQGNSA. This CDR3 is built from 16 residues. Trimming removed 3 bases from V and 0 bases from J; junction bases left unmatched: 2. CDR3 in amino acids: CASSLTSGVSTDTQYF. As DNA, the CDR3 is TGTGCCAGCAGCTTGACTAGCGGGGTCAGCACAGATACGCAGTATTTT.

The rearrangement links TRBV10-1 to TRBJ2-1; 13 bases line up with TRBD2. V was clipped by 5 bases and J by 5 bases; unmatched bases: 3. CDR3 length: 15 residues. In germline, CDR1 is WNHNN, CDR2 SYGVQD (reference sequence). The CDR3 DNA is TGCGCCAGCAGTTCCGGGACTAGCGGGAACAATGAGCAGTTCTTC. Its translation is CASSSGTSGNNEQFF.

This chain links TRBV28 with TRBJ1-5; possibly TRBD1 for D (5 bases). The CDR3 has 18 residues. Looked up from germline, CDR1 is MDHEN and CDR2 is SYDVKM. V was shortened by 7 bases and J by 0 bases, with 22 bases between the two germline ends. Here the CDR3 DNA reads TGTGCCAGCACTCTGGCAGGGATTCCAATAGATAGCAATCAGCCCCAGCATTTT. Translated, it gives CASTLAGIPIDSNQPQHF.

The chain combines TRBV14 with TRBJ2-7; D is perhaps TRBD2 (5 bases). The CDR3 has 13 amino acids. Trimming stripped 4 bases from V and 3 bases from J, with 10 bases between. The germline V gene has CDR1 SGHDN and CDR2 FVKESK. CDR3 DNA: TGTGCCAGCAGCCTTTGGAGCGGCTACGAGCAGTACTTC. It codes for CASSLWSGYEQYF.

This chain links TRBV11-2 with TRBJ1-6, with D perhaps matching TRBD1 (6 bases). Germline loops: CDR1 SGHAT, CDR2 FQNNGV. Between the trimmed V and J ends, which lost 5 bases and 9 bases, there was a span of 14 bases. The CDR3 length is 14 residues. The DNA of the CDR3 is TGTGCCAGCAGCCCTGACAGGTTTAGTTCACCCCTCCACTTT. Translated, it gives CASSPDRFSSPLHF.

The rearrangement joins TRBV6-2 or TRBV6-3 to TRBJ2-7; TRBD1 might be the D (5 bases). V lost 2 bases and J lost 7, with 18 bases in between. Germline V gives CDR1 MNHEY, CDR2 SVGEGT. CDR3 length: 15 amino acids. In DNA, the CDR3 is TGTGCCAGCAGTTACGAAGTCAGGGCCCCCGGGGAGCAGTACTTC. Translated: CASSYEVRAPGEQYF.

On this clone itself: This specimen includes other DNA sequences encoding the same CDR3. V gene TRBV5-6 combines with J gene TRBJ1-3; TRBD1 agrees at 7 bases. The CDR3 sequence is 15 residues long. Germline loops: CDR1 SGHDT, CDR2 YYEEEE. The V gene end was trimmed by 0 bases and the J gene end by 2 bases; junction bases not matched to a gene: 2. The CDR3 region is CASSLGQGAGNTIYF. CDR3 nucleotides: TGTGCCAGCAGCTTGGGGCAGGGGGCTGGAAACACCATATATTTT. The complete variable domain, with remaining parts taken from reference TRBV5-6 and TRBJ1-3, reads DAGVTQSPTHLIKTRGQQVTLRCSPKSGHDTVSWYQQALGQGPQFIFQYYEEEERQRGNFPDRFSGHQFPNYSSELNVNALLLGDSALYLCASSLGQGAGNTIYFGEGSWLTVV.

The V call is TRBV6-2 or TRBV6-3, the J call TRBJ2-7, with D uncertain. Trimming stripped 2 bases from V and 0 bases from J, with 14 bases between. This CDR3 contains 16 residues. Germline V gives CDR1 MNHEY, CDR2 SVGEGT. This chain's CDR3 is CASSYPQQIISYEQYF. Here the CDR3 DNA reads TGTGCCAGCAGTTACCCTCAACAGATTATCTCCTACGAGCAGTACTTC.

This chain's CDR3 is CASNLVDRGEKLFF. The CDR3 region has the DNA TGTGCCAGCAATCTTGTCGACAGGGGAGAAAAACTGTTTTTT. This chain joins TRBV28 and TRBJ1-4; TRBD1 matches at 8 bases. The trim removed 7 bases at V and 8 bases at J, leaving 9 bases unmatched. Looked up from germline, CDR1 is MDHEN and CDR2 is SYDVKM. The CDR3 consists of 14 residues.

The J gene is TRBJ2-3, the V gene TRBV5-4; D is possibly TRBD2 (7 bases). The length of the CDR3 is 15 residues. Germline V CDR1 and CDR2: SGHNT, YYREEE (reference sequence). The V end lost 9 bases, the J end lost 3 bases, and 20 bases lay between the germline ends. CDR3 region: CAMVVSGTITDTQYF. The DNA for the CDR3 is TGTGCCATGGTGGTAAGCGGGACAATTACAGATACGCAGTATTTT.

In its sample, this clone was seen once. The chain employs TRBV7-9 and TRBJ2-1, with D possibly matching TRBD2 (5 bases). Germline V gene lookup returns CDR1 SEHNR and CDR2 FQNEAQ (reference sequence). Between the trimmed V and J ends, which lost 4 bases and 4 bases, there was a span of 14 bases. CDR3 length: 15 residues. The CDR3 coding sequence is TGTGCCAGCAGCTCCGGGATACACCATTACAATGAGCAGTTCTTC. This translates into CASSSGIHHYNEQFF.

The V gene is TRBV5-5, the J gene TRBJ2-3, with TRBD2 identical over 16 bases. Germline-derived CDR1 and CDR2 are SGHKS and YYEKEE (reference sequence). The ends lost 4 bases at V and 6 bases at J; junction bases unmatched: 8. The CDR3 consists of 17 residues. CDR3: CASSPPGLAGGLDTQYF. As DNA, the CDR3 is TGTGCCAGCAGCCCCCCGGGACTAGCGGGAGGGCTCGATACGCAGTATTTT. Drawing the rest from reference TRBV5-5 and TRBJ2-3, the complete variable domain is DAGVTQSPTHLIKTRGQQVTLRCSPISGHKSVSWYQQVLGQGPQFIFQYYEKEERGRGNFPDRFSARQFPNYSSELNVNALLLGDSALYLCASSPPGLAGGLDTQYFGPGTRLTVL.

DNA for the CDR3: TGTGCCAGCAAAAGCAGGGGCTTATCCCTCTACAATGAGCAGTTCTTC. Translation gives CASKSRGLSLYNEQFF. The rearrangement links TRBV2 to TRBJ2-1, with D possibly matching TRBD1 (6 bases). Trimming removed 7 bases at V and 3 bases at J, with 19 bases between. The CDR3 spans 16 residues. Germline V CDR1 and CDR2: SNHLY, FYNNEI.

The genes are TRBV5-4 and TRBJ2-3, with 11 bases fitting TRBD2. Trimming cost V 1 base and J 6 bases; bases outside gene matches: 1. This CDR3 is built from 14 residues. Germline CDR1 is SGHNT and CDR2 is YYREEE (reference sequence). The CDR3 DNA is TGTGCCAGCAGCTTGACTAGCGGGAGTGATACGCAGTATTTT. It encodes CASSLTSGSDTQYF.